This record concerns one T cell receptor beta chain sequence. The clone's antigen remains unknown. No per-base quality is available; no much larger clone lies one base away. These data originate in a study of blood T cells in healthy people across ages (dated by TCRdb to the mid-2010s). Regarding the study in general: In model experiments, template switching captured roughly one uniquely barcoded TCR beta cDNA molecule for every two T cells. To track age-related changes in TCR beta repertoire diversity, the study relied on deep sequencing normalized with unique cDNA molecular identifiers. Donors were grouped into four age groups: young (average approximately 16 years), middle-aged (39), aged (around 60) and long-lived (approximately 82). Donors of different ages were randomly distributed across sequencing lanes to avoid experimental bias. Using the same blood draw, the study looked at two additional independent replicas of 1 million unique cDNA reads for two donors, one aged 18 to 29 and the other aged 80 or older.

Systemically healthy Caucasian individuals from Russia, some 40 in total and aged about 6 to 100 years, were included as donors. About 9.8 milliliters of peripheral blood were drawn from each donor into EDTA-treated Vacutainer tubes. Ficoll-Paque density-gradient centrifugation was used to isolate PBMCs, with at least 6 million per sample. Total RNA was extracted from PBMCs with Trizol reagent, with at least 5.5 micrograms obtained per sample. The percentages of naive CD45RAhigh/CD27high T cells were determined by flow cytometry on a PBMC aliquot from every donor. The research as a whole found: The CMV infection status of donors was not known, potentially confounding age-related changes in expanded clonotypes. Total diversity estimates from one million sequenced T cells were considered lower bounds and underestimates. Observed TCR beta diversity per million T cells fell roughly linearly with age, and a significant reduction was already apparent by age roughly 40. Compared with the aged group, the long-lived group had more naive CD4+ T cells, fewer expanded clones and increased TCR diversity, suggesting age selection. Observed TCR beta diversity correlated strongly with the percentage of naive T cells measured by flow cytometry. Bulk unsorted PBMC profiling prevented conclusive comparison of naive and antigen-experienced compartments.

Receptor libraries were prepared by 5' RACE. Reads for this sample came from an Illumina HiSeq 2500. A second PCR of roughly 7 to 12 cycles was performed with a sample-barcoded 5' primer and a J-beta primer mix. A unique molecular identifier was introduced onto each TCR beta cDNA molecule by a template-switch 5' adaptor carrying 12 random nucleotides. At least 2.5 million CDR3-containing paired-end reads were obtained from each sample. First-strand cDNA synthesis was performed from all RNA using the Mint cDNA synthesis kit, with priming by a TRBC-specific oligonucleotide. After uracil-DNA glycosylase treatment, a first 18-cycle PCR used universal primers M1SS and BC2_uni_R on all cDNA. The original methods were these. For normalization, 1 million high-quality reads, each with a distinct molecular identifier, were randomly selected from each sample. Reads sharing molecular identifiers were discarded rather than binned into consensus sequences. MiTCR, set to a Q25 quality threshold and the strictest error-elimination algorithm, was used for CDR3 identification, clonotype clustering and error correction. A nonparametric unseen species model with Euler transformation was used to estimate a lower bound on total TCR beta diversity. TCRdb reprocessing: public reads trimmed at Q25 with fastp, clones called with MiXCR, in-frame beta chains kept. Entries are consolidated by CDR3 protein sequence, retaining the most common genes and DNA. The authors' filters were not applied to this entry. For this sample the table gives roughly 1.6 million distinct CDR3 sequences, of which around 35% were detected only once. Of the sample, about 11% is held by the ten largest clones.

From the cysteine up to the phenylalanine, the CDR3 has a length of 14 residues. Kept here is only the CDR3 DNA, which spans 42 bases and is read in frame from base 1. Clipping removes 5 bases from V and 1 base from J, with 4 as the unmatched junction base count. As encoded in the germline V gene (reference sequence), CDR1 is DFQATT while CDR2 is SNEGSKA. Sequenced: blood. The TCR sequence derives from a woman aged 30 to 39 in good health. This sequence uses TRBV20-1 and TRBJ2-1; TRBD1 matches 8 bases in the middle. Here the CDR3 is given as CSAWTGLSYNEQFF. The bases read TGCAGTGCTTGGACAGGGCTATCCTACAATGAGCAGTTCTTC.